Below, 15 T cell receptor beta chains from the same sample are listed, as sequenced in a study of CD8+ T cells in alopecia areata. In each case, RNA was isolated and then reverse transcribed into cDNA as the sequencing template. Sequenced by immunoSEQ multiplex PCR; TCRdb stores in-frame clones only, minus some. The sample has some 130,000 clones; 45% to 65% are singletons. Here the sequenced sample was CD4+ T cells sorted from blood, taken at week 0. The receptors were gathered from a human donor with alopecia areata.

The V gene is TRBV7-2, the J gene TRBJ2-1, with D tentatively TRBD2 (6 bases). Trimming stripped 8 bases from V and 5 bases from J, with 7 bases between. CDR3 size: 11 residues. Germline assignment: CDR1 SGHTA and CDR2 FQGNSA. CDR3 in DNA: TGTGCCAGCCGGAGGGACAATGAGCAGTTCTTC. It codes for CASRRDNEQFF.

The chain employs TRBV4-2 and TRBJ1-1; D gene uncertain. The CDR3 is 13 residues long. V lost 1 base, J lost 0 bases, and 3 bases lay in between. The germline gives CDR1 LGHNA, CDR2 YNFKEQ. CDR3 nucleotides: TGTGCCAGCAGCCAAGCTGTGAACACTGAAGCTTTCTTT. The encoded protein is CASSQAVNTEAFF.

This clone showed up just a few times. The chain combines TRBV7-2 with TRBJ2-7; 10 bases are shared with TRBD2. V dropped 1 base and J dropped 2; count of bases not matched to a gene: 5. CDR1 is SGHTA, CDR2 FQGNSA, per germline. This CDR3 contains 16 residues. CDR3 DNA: TGTGCCAGCAGCTTAGGCGGGACTAGCGTGACCTACGAGCAGTACTTC. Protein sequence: CASSLGGTSVTYEQYF. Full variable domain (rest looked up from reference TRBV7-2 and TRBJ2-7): GAGVSQSPSNKVTEKGKDVELRCDPISGHTALYWYRQSLGQGLEFLIYFQGNSAPDKSGLPSDRFSAERTGGSVSTLTIQRTQQEDSAVYLCASSLGGTSVTYEQYFGPGTRLTVT.

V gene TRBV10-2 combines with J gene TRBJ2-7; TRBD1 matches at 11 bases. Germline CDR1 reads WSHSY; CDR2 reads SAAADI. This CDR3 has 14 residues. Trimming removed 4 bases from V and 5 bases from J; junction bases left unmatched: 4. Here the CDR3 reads CASSAGQGAHEQYF. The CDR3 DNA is TGCGCCAGCAGTGCCGGACAGGGGGCCCACGAGCAGTACTTC.

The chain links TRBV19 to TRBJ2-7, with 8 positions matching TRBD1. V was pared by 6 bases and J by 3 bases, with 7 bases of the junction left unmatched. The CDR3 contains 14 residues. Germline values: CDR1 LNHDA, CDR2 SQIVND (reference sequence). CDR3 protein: CASSEGDRGYEQYF. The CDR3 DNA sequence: TGTGCCAGTAGCGAGGGAGACAGGGGCTACGAGCAGTACTTC.

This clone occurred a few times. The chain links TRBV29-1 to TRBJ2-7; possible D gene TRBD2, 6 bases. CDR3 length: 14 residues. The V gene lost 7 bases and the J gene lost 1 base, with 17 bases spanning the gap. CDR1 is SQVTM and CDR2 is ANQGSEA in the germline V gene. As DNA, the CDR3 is TGCAGCGCTCTGGAGGGGCGACCATCCTACGAGCAGTACTTC. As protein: CSALEGRPSYEQYF.

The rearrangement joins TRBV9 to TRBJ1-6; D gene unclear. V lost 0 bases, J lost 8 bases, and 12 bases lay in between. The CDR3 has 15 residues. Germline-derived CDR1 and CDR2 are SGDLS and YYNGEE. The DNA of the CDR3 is TGTGCCAGCAGCGTAGAGGGAGGGCAGCATTCACCCCTCCACTTT. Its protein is CASSVEGGQHSPLHF.

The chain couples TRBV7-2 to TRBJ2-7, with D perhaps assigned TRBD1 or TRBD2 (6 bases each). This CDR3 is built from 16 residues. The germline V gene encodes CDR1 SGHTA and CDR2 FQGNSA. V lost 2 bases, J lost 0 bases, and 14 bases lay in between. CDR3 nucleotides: TGTGCCAGCAGCTTATGGGGGGCTGAGAGCTCCTACGAGCAGTACTTC. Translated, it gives CASSLWGAESSYEQYF.

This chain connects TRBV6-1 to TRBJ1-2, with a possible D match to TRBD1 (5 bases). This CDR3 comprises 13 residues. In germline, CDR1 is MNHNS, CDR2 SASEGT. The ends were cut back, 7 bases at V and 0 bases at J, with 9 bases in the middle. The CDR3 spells CASTRQSNYGYTF. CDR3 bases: TGTGCCAGCACGCGACAGTCTAACTATGGCTACACCTTC.

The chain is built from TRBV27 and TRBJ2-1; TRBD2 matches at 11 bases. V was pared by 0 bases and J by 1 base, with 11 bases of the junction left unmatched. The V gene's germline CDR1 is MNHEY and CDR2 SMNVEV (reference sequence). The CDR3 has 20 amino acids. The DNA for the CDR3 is TGTGCCAGCAGTTTATCGTTCCCACGGGCTAGCGGGAGGTCCTACAATGAGCAGTTCTTC. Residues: CASSLSFPRASGRSYNEQFF.

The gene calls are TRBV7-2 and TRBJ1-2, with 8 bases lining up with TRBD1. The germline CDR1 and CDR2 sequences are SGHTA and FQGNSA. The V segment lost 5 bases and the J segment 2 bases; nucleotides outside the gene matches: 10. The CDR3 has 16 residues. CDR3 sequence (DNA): TGTGCCAGCAGCCCAGGGCAATCAGGGGGCAACTATGGCTACACCTTC. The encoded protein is CASSPGQSGGNYGYTF.

The CDR3 DNA sequence: TGCGCCAGCAGCCCTATGGCCTACAAGGGCCCCACAGATACGCAGTATTTT. It specifies CASSPMAYKGPTDTQYF. The rearrangement links TRBV4-3 to TRBJ2-3; no definite D call. Per germline, CDR1 LGHNA and CDR2 YSLEER. The V end was cut by 4 bases, the J end by 2 bases, with 19 bases between. This CDR3 is built from 17 residues.

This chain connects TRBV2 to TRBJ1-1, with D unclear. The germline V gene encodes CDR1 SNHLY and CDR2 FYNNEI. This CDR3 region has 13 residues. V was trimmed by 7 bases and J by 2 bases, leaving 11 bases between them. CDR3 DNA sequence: TGTGCCAGCAACCGACAAGGAAACACTGAAGCTTTCTTT. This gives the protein CASNRQGNTEAFF.

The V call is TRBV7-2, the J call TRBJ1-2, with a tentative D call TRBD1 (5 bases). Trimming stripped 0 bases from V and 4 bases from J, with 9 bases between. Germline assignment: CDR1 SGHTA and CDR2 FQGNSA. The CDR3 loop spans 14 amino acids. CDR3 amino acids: CASSLAAGGYGYTF. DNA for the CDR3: TGTGCCAGCAGCTTAGCAGCTGGGGGCTATGGCTACACCTTC.

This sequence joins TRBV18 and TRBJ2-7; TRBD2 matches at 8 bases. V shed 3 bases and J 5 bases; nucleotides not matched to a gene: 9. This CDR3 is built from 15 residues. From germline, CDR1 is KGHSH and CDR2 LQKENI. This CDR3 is CASSPQREPNHEQYF. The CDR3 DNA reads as TGTGCCAGCTCACCCCAGCGGGAGCCCAACCACGAGCAGTACTTC. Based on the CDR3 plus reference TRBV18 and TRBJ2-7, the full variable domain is NAGVMQNPRHLVRRRGQEARLRCSPMKGHSHVYWYRQLPEEGLKFMVYLQKENIIDESGMPKERFSAEFPKEGPSILRIQQVVRGDSAAYFCASSPQREPNHEQYFGPGTRLTVT.